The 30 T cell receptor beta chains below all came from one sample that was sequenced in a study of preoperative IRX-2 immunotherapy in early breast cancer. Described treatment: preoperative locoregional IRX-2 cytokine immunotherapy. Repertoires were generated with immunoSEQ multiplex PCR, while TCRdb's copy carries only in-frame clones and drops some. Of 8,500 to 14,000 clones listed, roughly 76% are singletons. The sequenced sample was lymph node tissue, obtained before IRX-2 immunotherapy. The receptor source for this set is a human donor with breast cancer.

The CDR3 region is CASSEHGDRLYEQYF. The CDR3 DNA follows: TGTGCCAGCAGTGAACATGGGGACAGACTCTACGAGCAGTACTTC. The chain couples TRBV25-1 to TRBJ2-7; 7 positions match TRBD1. Germline CDR1 is MGHDK and CDR2 is SYGVNS. V shed 2 bases, J shed 3 bases, and the junction held 7 bases outside the gene matches. The CDR3 runs to 15 residues.

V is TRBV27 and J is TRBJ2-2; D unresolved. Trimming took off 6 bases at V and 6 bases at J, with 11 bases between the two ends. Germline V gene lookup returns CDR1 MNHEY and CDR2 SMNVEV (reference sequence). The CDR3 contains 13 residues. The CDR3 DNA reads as TGTGCCAGCAGGAAGGGAAGGTCCGGGGAGCTGTTTTTT. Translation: CASRKGRSGELFF.

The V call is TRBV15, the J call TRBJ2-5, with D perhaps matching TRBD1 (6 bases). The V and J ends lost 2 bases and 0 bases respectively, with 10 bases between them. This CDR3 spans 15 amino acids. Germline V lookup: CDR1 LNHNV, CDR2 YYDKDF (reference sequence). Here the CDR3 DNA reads TGTGCCACCAGCAGAACTACAGGGCACCAAGAGACCCAGTACTTC. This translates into CATSRTTGHQETQYF.

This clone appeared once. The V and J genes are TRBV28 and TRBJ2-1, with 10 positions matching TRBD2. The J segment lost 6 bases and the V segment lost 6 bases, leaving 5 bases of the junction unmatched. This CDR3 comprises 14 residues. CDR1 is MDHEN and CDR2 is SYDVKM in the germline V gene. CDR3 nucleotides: TGTGCCAGCAGGGGGGCTAGCGGGAGCAATGAGCAGTTCTTC. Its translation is CASRGASGSNEQFF.

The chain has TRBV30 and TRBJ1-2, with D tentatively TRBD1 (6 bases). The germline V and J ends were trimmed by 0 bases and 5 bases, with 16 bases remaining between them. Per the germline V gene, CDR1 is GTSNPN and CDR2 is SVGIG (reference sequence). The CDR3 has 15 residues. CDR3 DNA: TGTGCCTGGAGTGTAGCCGGGGGGCTGGGGTATGGCTACACCTTC. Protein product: CAWSVAGGLGYGYTF.

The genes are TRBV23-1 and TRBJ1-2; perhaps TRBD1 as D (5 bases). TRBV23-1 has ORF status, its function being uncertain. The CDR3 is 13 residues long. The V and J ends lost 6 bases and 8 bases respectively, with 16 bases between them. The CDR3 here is CASSQVRGGGYTF. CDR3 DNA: TGCGCCAGCAGCCAGGTGAGGGGCGGCGGCTACACCTTC.

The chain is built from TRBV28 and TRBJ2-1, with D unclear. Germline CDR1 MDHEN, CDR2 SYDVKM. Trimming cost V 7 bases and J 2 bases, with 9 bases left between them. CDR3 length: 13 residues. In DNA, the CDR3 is TGTGCCAGCAAGGCCCGGGCCTACAATGAGCAGTTCTTC. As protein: CASKARAYNEQFF.

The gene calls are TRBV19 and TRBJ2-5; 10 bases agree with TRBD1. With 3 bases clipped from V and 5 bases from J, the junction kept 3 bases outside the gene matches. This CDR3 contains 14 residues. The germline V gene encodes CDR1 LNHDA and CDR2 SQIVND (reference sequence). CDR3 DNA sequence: TGTGCCAGTAGTATTGGACAGGGGGTCGAGACCCAGTACTTC. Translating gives CASSIGQGVETQYF.

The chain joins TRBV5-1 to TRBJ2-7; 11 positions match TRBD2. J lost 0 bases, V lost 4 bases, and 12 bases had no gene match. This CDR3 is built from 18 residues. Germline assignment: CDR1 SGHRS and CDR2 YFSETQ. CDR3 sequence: CASSPRGLAGGTSYEQYF. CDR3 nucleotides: TGCGCCAGCAGCCCAAGGGGCCTAGCGGGAGGAACCTCCTACGAGCAGTACTTC. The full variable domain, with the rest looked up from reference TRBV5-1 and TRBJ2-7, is KAGVTQTPRYLIKTRGQQVTLSCSPISGHRSVSWYQQTPGQGLQFLFEYFSETQRNKGNFPGRFSGRQFSNSRSEMNVSTLELGDSALYLCASSPRGLAGGTSYEQYFGPGTRLTVT.

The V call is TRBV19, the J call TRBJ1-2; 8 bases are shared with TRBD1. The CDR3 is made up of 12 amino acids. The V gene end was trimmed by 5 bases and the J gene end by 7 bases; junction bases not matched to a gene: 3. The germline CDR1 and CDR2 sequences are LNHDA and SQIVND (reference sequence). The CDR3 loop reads CASSDRGRGYTF. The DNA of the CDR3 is TGTGCCAGTAGTGACAGGGGACGTGGCTACACCTTC. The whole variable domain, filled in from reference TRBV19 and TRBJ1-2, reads DGGITQSPKYLFRKEGQNVTLSCEQNLNHDAMYWYRQDPGQGLRLIYYSQIVNDFQKGDIAEGYSVSREKKESFPLTVTSAQKNPTAFYLCASSDRGRGYTFGSGTRLTVV.

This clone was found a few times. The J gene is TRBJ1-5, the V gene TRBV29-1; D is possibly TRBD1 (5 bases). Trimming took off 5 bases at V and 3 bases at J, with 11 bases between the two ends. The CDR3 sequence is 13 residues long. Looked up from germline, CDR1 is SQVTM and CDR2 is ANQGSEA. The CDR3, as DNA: TGCAGCGTTACGGGACCTGACAATCAGCCCCAGCATTTT. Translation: CSVTGPDNQPQHF.

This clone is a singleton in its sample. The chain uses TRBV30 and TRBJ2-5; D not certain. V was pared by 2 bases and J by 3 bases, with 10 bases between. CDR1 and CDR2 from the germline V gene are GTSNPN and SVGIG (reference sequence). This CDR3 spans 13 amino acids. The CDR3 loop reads CAWSFSAKETQYF. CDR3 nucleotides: TGTGCCTGGAGTTTCTCGGCAAAAGAGACCCAGTACTTC.

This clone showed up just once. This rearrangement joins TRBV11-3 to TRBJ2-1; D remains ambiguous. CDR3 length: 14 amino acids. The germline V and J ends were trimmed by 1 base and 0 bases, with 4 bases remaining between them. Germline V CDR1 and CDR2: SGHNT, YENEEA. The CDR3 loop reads CASSLGDSYNEQFF. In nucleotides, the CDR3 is TGTGCCAGCAGCTTAGGTGACTCCTACAATGAGCAGTTCTTC.

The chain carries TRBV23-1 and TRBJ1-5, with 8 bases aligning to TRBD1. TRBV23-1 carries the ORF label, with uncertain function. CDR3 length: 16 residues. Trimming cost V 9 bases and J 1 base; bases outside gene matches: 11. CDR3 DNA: TGCGCCAGTGGGGGTCAGGGGGCGCGGAGCAATCAGCCCCAGCATTTT. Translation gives CASGGQGARSNQPQHF.

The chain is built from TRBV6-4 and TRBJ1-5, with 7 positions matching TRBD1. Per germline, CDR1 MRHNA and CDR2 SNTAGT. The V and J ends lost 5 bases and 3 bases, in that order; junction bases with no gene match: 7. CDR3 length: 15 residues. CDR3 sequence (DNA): TGTGCCAGCAGTTACGCAACAGGGGACAATCAGCCCCAGCATTTT. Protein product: CASSYATGDNQPQHF.

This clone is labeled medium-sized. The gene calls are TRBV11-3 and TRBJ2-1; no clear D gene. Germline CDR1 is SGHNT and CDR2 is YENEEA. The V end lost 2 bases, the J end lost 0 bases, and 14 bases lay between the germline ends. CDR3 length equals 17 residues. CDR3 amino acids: CASSLSSRSSSYNEQFF. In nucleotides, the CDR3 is TGTGCCAGCAGCTTAAGTTCCCGGTCCAGCTCCTACAATGAGCAGTTCTTC.

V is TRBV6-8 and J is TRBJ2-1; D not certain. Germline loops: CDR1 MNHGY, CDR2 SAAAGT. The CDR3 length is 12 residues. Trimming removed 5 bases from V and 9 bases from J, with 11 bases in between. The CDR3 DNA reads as TGTGCCAGCAGTGATACCTCGTTTGAGCAGTTCTTC. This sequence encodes CASSDTSFEQFF.

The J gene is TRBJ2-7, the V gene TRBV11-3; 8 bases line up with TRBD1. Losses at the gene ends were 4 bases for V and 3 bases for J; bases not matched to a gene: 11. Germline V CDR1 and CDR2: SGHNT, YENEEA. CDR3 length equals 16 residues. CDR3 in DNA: TGTGCCAGCAGCTCTTCGCAGGGGACAGGATTCTACGAGCAGTACTTC. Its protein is CASSSSQGTGFYEQYF.

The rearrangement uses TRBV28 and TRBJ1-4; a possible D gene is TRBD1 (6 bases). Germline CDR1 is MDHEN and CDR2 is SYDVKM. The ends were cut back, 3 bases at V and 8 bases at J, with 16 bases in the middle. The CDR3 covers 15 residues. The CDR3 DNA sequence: TGTGCCAGCAGTTTGGTCCAAGGGGGACCCGAAAAACTGTTTTTT. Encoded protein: CASSLVQGGPEKLFF. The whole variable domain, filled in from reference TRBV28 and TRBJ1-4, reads DVKVTQSSRYLVKRTGEKVFLECVQDMDHENMFWYRQDPGLGLRLIYFSYDVKMKEKGDIPEGYSVSREKKERFSLILESASTNQTSMYLCASSLVQGGPEKLFFGSGTQLSVL.

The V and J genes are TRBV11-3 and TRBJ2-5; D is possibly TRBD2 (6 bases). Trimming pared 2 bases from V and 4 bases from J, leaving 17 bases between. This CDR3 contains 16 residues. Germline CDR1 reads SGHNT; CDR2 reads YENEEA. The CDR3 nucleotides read TGTGCCAGCAGCTTACTTGCGGGGCCTAAGGGAGAGACCCAGTACTTC. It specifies CASSLLAGPKGETQYF.

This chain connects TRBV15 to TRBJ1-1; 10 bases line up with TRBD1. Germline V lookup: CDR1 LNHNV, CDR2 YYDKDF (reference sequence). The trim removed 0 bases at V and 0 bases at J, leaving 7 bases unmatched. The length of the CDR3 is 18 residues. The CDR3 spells CATSRDSLDRGLNTEAFF. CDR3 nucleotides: TGTGCCACCAGCAGAGATTCCCTCGACAGGGGGCTGAACACTGAAGCTTTCTTT. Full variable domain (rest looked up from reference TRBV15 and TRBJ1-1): DAMVIQNPRYQVTQFGKPVTLSCSQTLNHNVMYWYQQKSSQAPKLLFHYYDKDFNNEADTPDNFQSRRPNTSFCFLDIRSPGLGDTAMYLCATSRDSLDRGLNTEAFFGQGTRLTVV.

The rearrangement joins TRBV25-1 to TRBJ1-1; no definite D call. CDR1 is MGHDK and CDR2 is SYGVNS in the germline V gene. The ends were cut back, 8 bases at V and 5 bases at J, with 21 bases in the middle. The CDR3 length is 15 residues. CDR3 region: CASSGPAELRTEAFF. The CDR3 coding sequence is TGTGCCAGCTCAGGACCGGCTGAACTCAGGACTGAAGCTTTCTTT.

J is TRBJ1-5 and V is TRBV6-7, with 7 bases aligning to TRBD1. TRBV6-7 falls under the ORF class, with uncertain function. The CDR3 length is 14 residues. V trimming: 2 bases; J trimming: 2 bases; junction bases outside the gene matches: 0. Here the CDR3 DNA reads TGTGCCAGCAGTTACGGGACAGGCAATCAGCCCCAGCATTTT. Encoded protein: CASSYGTGNQPQHF.

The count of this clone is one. The CDR3 DNA follows: TGTGCTAGCGGGGGACTAGCGGCCCAAGAGACCCAGTACTTC. It specifies CASGGLAAQETQYF. This chain links TRBV12-2 with TRBJ2-5; the table calls TRBD2, which could not be checked here. TRBV12-2 is flagged as a pseudogene. This CDR3 is built from 14 residues.

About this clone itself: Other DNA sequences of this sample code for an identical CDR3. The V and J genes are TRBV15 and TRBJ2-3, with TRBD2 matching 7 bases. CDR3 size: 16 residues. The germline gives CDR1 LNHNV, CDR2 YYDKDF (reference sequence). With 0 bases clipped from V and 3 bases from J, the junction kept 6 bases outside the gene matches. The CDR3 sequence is CATSRDRAGATDTQYF. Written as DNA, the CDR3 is TGTGCCACCAGCAGAGATAGGGCGGGAGCGACAGATACGCAGTATTTT.

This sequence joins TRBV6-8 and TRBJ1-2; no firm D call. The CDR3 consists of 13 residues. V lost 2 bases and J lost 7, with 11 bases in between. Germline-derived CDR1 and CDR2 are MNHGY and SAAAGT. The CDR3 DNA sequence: TGTGCCAGCAGTTACAATCGGGGTGGTGGCTACACCTTC. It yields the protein CASSYNRGGGYTF.

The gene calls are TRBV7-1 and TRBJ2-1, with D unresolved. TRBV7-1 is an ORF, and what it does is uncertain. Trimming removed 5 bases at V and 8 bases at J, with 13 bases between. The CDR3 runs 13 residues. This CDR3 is CASSQDSSDEQFF. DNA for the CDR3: TGTGCCAGCAGCCAAGATTCAAGCGATGAGCAGTTCTTC.

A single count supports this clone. The chain's CDR3 is CASKRQGGQPQHF. CDR3 DNA: TGTGCCAGCAAACGACAGGGGGGTCAGCCCCAGCATTTT. The rearrangement joins TRBV6-8 to TRBJ1-5; 9 bases fit TRBD1. The CDR3 is 13 residues long. Germline CDR1 is MNHGY and CDR2 is SAAAGT. V shed 7 bases and J 6 bases; nucleotides not matched to a gene: 4.

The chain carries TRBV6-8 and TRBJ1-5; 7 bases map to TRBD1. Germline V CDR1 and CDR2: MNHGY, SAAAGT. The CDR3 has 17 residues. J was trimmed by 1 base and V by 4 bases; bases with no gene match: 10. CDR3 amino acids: CASSSNRGAWSNQPQHF. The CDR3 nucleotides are TGTGCCAGCAGTTCCAACAGGGGAGCGTGGAGCAATCAGCCCCAGCATTTT.

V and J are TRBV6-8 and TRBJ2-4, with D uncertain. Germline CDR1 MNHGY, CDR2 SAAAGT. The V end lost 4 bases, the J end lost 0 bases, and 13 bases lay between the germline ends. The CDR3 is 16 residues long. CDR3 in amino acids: CASSSRAALAKNIQYF. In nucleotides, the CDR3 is TGTGCCAGCAGTTCCCGGGCTGCTTTAGCCAAAAACATTCAGTACTTC.